These 12 T cell receptor beta chains originate from one sample sequenced in a study of a mutant IDH1 vaccine in newly diagnosed glioma (dated by TCRdb to the early 2020s). Libraries were made using the immunoSEQ multiplex PCR assay. TCRdb mirrors the immuneACCESS table, restricted to in-frame sequences. Some clones are absent from its copies; in checked studies, under half trace to an unresolved V gene, and the reason for the others is unknown. The sample yields about 67,000 clones; over 75% were counted once. The top ten clones comprise 13% of the sample. What the time point label conveys for this sample: week 23, last vaccination. Each vaccine dose was 300 ug of a 20-mer mutant IDH1 peptide in Montanide, given subcutaneously with topical imiquimod. The antigens for these receptors are not known. The sample in question was PBMCs, obtained from a glioma patient whose treatment included an IDH1 peptide vaccine. The source is a man aged 18 to 29 with glioma.

This clone ranks as medium-sized. A read error may account for a junction end that differs from germline. V is TRBV7-7 and J is TRBJ2-7, with unresolved D. This CDR3 is built from 13 residues. Germline V gene lookup returns CDR1 SSHAT and CDR2 FNYEAQ (reference sequence). The CDR3 nucleotides read TGTGCTAGCAGCTTAGCCCCGTACTACGAGCAGTACTTC. Protein product: CASSLAPYYEQYF.

V usage is TRBV27 and J usage is TRBJ1-5; D remains unclear. CDR1 is MNHEY, CDR2 SMNVEV, per germline (reference sequence). The CDR3 covers 12 residues. Trimming removed 5 bases at V and 10 bases at J, with 12 bases between. The CDR3 DNA is TGTGCCAGCAGTGGGAGGGAGGGACCCCAGCATTTT. Protein: CASSGREGPQHF.

The chain recombines TRBV28 with TRBJ2-7; 12 positions agree with TRBD2. CDR1 is MDHEN, CDR2 SYDVKM, per germline. The CDR3 is made up of 17 amino acids. The V and J ends lost 5 bases and 0 bases, in that order; junction bases with no gene match: 8. The CDR3 loop reads CASSDRTSGTSSYEQYF. CDR3 bases: TGTGCCAGCAGTGACAGGACTAGCGGGACGAGCTCCTACGAGCAGTACTTC.

The rearrangement links TRBV9 to TRBJ2-7, with no clear D. The V end was cut by 3 bases, the J end by 5 bases, with 12 bases between. The CDR3 consists of 13 residues. Germline assignment: CDR1 SGDLS and CDR2 YYNGEE. CDR3 in DNA: TGTGCCAGCAGCGCCGGCGGTTTCCACGAGCAGTACTTC. Translation: CASSAGGFHEQYF.

This clone was seen just once. The chain combines TRBV7-9 with TRBJ1-1, with 9 nucleotides matching TRBD1. Per germline, CDR1 SEHNR and CDR2 FQNEAQ (reference sequence). V lost 5 bases to trimming and J lost 8 bases; unmatched junction nucleotides: 12. The CDR3 runs to 15 residues. DNA for the CDR3: TGTGCCAGCAGCAATTCGCCGGGACAGGGTAGGGAAGCTTTCTTT. It is translated as CASSNSPGQGREAFF.

This sequence joins TRBV18 and TRBJ1-1; D is uncertain. V shed 4 bases and J shed 1 base, with 16 bases lying between them. The germline V gene has CDR1 KGHSH and CDR2 LQKENI. CDR3 size: 16 residues. CDR3 nucleotides: TGTGCCAGCTCACTGGGATTGGGAGGATCGAACACTGAAGCTTTCTTT. Residues: CASSLGLGGSNTEAFF.

The chain recombines TRBV5-8 with TRBJ1-3; no firm D call. V dropped 4 bases and J dropped 4 bases, with 6 bases sitting between them. The CDR3 has 12 amino acids. Germline CDR1 SGHTS, CDR2 YDEGEE. CDR3 residues: CASSLQGNTIYF. CDR3 in DNA: TGTGCCAGCAGCCTCCAGGGAAACACCATATATTTT.

A single count supports this clone. The chain couples TRBV9 to TRBJ2-1, with TRBD2 identical over 8 bases. V shed 3 bases, J shed 4 bases, and the junction held 9 bases outside the gene matches. Germline CDR1 is SGDLS and CDR2 is YYNGEE. The CDR3 spans 16 residues. CDR3 in amino acids: CASSASGTSLYNEQFF. In DNA form, the CDR3 reads TGTGCCAGCAGCGCCTCCGGGACTAGTTTATACAATGAGCAGTTCTTC.

This rearrangement joins TRBV7-9 to TRBJ1-1; the match to TRBD1 covers 8 bases. Germline-derived CDR1 and CDR2 are SEHNR and FQNEAQ (reference sequence). The CDR3 has 13 amino acids. The junction had 1 base not matched to a gene; V was cut back by 6 bases and J by 1 base. Written as DNA, the CDR3 is TGTGCCAGCAGACAGGGGGGGAACACTGAAGCTTTCTTT. This sequence encodes CASRQGGNTEAFF.

V usage is TRBV11-2 and J usage is TRBJ1-2; D is possibly TRBD1 (6 bases). The CDR3 totals 14 residues. The germline V and J ends were trimmed by 2 bases and 3 bases, with 10 bases remaining between them. Germline V gives CDR1 SGHAT, CDR2 FQNNGV. The chain's CDR3 is CASSLKTGYYGYTF. The DNA of the CDR3 is TGTGCCAGCAGCTTAAAAACAGGGTACTATGGCTACACCTTC.

The V gene is TRBV18, the J gene TRBJ1-6; 8 bases fit TRBD1. Trimming cost V 3 bases and J 5 bases; bases outside gene matches: 3. Germline assignment: CDR1 KGHSH and CDR2 LQKENI. CDR3 length: 15 amino acids. CDR3: CASSPQGANNSPLHF. Written as DNA, the CDR3 is TGTGCCAGCTCACCGCAGGGGGCGAATAATTCACCCCTCCACTTT.

The chain couples TRBV7-2 to TRBJ1-1, with a weak D call TRBD1 (5 bases). Germline V CDR1 and CDR2: SGHTA, FQGNSA. The CDR3 has 15 amino acids. With 7 bases removed from V and 4 bases from J, the gap between germline ends came to 19 bases. The CDR3, as DNA: TGTGCCAGCATCCAGTGGGGCGCAGGAGGCACTGAAGCTTTCTTT. This translates into CASIQWGAGGTEAFF.